The 24 T cell receptor beta chains presented below share a single source sample, sequenced in a study of blood T cell repertoires in COVID-19. Produced via immunoSEQ multiplex PCR; TCRdb's table is partial and in-frame only. The data contain tens of thousands of clones, about 85% of them singletons. Sequencing was done on a sample of peripheral blood. The receptors come from a human donor in a cohort sampled during active COVID-19.

This clone has only a few counts. The chain recombines TRBV5-1 with TRBJ1-1; maybe TRBD1 (5 bases). This CDR3 spans 15 amino acids. V dropped 2 bases and J dropped 2 bases, with 13 bases sitting between them. Germline V lookup: CDR1 SGHRS, CDR2 YFSETQ. In DNA, the CDR3 is TGCGCCAGCAGCTTAGGTCGGACACCTAACACTGAAGCTTTCTTT. Translation: CASSLGRTPNTEAFF.

This chain links TRBV5-6 with TRBJ1-2; D gene uncertain. V was pared by 1 base and J by 0 bases, with 10 bases between. Germline CDR1 is SGHDT and CDR2 is YYEEEE. The CDR3 totals 15 residues. The DNA of the CDR3 is TGTGCCAGCAGCTTGACAGCAACGGCTAACTATGGCTACACCTTC. Amino acid sequence: CASSLTATANYGYTF.

J is TRBJ2-1 and V is TRBV20-1, with D unresolved. This CDR3 region has 14 residues. V lost 3 bases, J lost 4 bases, and 13 bases lay in between. The germline CDR1 and CDR2 sequences are DFQATT and SNEGSKA (reference sequence). CDR3 region: CSASLSLRYNEQFF. CDR3 DNA sequence: TGCAGTGCTAGTTTGTCGTTGCGGTACAATGAGCAGTTCTTC.

This clone was counted once. The V and J genes are TRBV3-1 (or the pseudogene TRBV3-2) and TRBJ1-5, with D possibly matching TRBD1 (5 bases). This CDR3 contains 13 residues. CDR1 and CDR2 (germline): LGHDT, YNNKEL (reference sequence). The V end lost 3 bases, the J end lost 7 bases, and 10 bases lay between the germline ends. As DNA, the CDR3 is TGTGCCAGCAGCCAGACCAGGGTCCAGCCCCAGCATTTT. This sequence encodes CASSQTRVQPQHF.

The CDR3 loop is CAIQGGNSPLHF. CDR3 in DNA: TGTGCCATCCAGGGTGGGAATTCACCCCTCCACTTT. J is TRBJ1-6 and V is TRBV10-3, with D possibly TRBD1 on 5 matching bases. Germline V CDR1 and CDR2: ENHRY, SYGVKD. V was trimmed by 8 bases and J by 7 bases, leaving 9 bases between them. The CDR3 is 12 amino acids.

V usage is TRBV5-1 and J usage is TRBJ1-3; D is unresolved. The CDR3 has 15 amino acids. CDR1 is SGHRS and CDR2 is YFSETQ in the germline V gene. Trimming removed 0 bases at V and 2 bases at J, with 9 bases between. This CDR3 is CASSLAGETGNTIYF. For the CDR3, the DNA is TGCGCCAGCAGCTTGGCCGGTGAGACTGGAAACACCATATATTTT.

The J gene is TRBJ2-7, the V gene TRBV9; D might be TRBD1 (7 bases). Trimming shortened V by 0 bases and J by 2 bases, and 15 bases separated the two germline ends. Looked up from germline, CDR1 is SGDLS and CDR2 is YYNGEE. The CDR3 has 16 amino acids. The CDR3: CASSVGRGQGAYEQYF. The DNA of the CDR3 is TGTGCCAGCAGCGTAGGGCGGGGTCAGGGGGCCTACGAGCAGTACTTC.

The V call is TRBV6-4, the J call TRBJ1-5; D is unclear. Per germline, CDR1 MRHNA and CDR2 SNTAGT. The V gene lost 6 bases and the J gene lost 6 bases, with 18 bases spanning the gap. The CDR3 spans 15 residues. The CDR3 DNA reads as TGTGCCAGCAGCCCAGAGGCGGGAGCGGGTCAGCCCCAGCATTTT. Its translation is CASSPEAGAGQPQHF.

The chain is built from TRBV30 and TRBJ2-1; 10 bases align to TRBD2. The CDR3 is 14 amino acids. Unmatched junction bases numbered 10, after V lost 5 bases and J lost 9 bases. Germline V gives CDR1 GTSNPN, CDR2 SVGIG (reference sequence). In nucleotides, the CDR3 is TGTGCCTGGGTACTAGCGGGGACCCGGATTGAGCAGTTCTTC. Translating it yields CAWVLAGTRIEQFF.

The V and J genes are TRBV7-2 and TRBJ1-3; tentatively, D is TRBD1 (5 bases). The ends were cut back, 5 bases at V and 0 bases at J, with 14 bases in the middle. CDR1 is SGHTA, CDR2 FQGNSA, per germline. The CDR3 runs 16 residues. The CDR3 protein is CASSPLGPASGNTIYF. CDR3 nucleotide sequence: TGTGCCAGCAGCCCATTGGGGCCAGCCTCTGGAAACACCATATATTTT. Based on the CDR3 plus reference TRBV7-2 and TRBJ1-3, the full variable domain is GAGVSQSPSNKVTEKGKDVELRCDPISGHTALYWYRQSLGQGLEFLIYFQGNSAPDKSGLPSDRFSAERTGGSVSTLTIQRTQQEDSAVYLCASSPLGPASGNTIYFGEGSWLTVV.

The chain combines TRBV10-3 with TRBJ1-2; tentatively, D is TRBD1 (5 bases). This CDR3 is built from 12 residues. CDR1 is ENHRY, CDR2 SYGVKD, per germline. The V end lost 8 bases, the J end lost 6 bases, and 13 bases lay between the germline ends. In DNA form, the CDR3 reads TGTGCCATCGGTGGGGGGGTGGATGGCTACACCTTC. Translated: CAIGGGVDGYTF.

This rearrangement joins TRBV29-1 to TRBJ1-4, with 8 bases that match TRBD1. CDR3 size: 13 residues. The trim removed 4 bases at V and 6 bases at J, leaving 4 bases unmatched. From germline, CDR1 is SQVTM and CDR2 ANQGSEA. The CDR3 sequence is CSVVDREHEKLFF. The DNA of the CDR3 is TGCAGCGTTGTGGACAGGGAGCATGAAAAACTGTTTTTT.

The chain employs TRBV18 and TRBJ1-6, with 8 bases fitting TRBD1. V dropped 6 bases and J dropped 7; count of bases not matched to a gene: 8. The CDR3 totals 15 residues. Germline CDR1 and CDR2: KGHSH and LQKENI. The DNA for the CDR3 is TGTGCCAGCTCGAAAGCGGACAGGGAAAATTCACCCCTCCACTTT. It codes for CASSKADRENSPLHF.

V usage is TRBV19 and J usage is TRBJ2-3; D remains ambiguous. The CDR3 consists of 16 residues. Trimming cost V 3 bases and J 0 bases, with 13 bases left between them. Germline V lookup: CDR1 LNHDA, CDR2 SQIVND (reference sequence). CDR3 amino acids: CASSIGTETSTDTQYF. In DNA form, the CDR3 reads TGTGCCAGTAGTATTGGAACAGAAACTAGCACAGATACGCAGTATTTT.

V gene TRBV30 combines with J gene TRBJ2-3, with TRBD2 identical over 9 bases. V trimming: 3 bases; J trimming: 6 bases; junction bases outside the gene matches: 10. Germline CDR1 reads GTSNPN; CDR2 reads SVGIG (reference sequence). This CDR3 has 15 amino acids. CDR3 region: CAWRGIGTSYDTQYF. DNA for the CDR3: TGTGCCTGGAGAGGGATCGGGACTAGCTATGATACGCAGTATTTT.

The CDR3 here is CASRLSGGAEKGYTF. CDR3 bases: TGTGCCAGCAGGTTATCAGGGGGCGCGGAGAAGGGCTACACCTTC. The chain is built from TRBV7-3 and TRBJ1-2; 8 bases agree with TRBD1. The junction had 14 bases not matched to a gene; V was cut back by 6 bases and J by 8 bases. The CDR3 has 15 residues. Germline V gene sequence: CDR1 SGHTA, CDR2 FQGTGA.

This clone was observed a handful of times. The chain employs TRBV19 and TRBJ2-3, with TRBD2 matching over 11 bases. CDR3 size: 18 residues. The germline gives CDR1 LNHDA, CDR2 SQIVND (reference sequence). V trimming: 6 bases; J trimming: 1 base; junction bases outside the gene matches: 12. CDR3 loop: CASSTGVAGGGGTDTQYF. DNA for the CDR3: TGTGCCAGTAGCACGGGGGTAGCGGGAGGGGGAGGCACAGATACGCAGTATTTT.

The V call is TRBV5-6, the J call TRBJ2-1, with a possible D match to TRBD2 (5 bases). The CDR3 is 15 amino acids. V shed 1 base and J shed 1 base, with 9 bases lying between them. Germline CDR1 is SGHDT and CDR2 is YYEEEE. Written as DNA, the CDR3 is TGTGCCAGCAGCTTGAGCGGCATTTCCTACAATGAGCAGTTCTTC. As protein: CASSLSGISYNEQFF.

This clone was observed a handful of times. The sample contains more than one DNA sequence encoding this CDR3. The chain couples TRBV7-9 to TRBJ2-7; D remains ambiguous. Germline V gives CDR1 SEHNR, CDR2 FQNEAQ (reference sequence). This CDR3 region has 12 residues. Trimming removed 3 bases from V and 1 base from J, with 4 bases in between. DNA for the CDR3: TGTGCCAGCAGCTTGTCATCCTACGAGCAGTACTTC. Protein product: CASSLSSYEQYF.

The rearrangement links TRBV15 to TRBJ1-2; D possibly corresponds to TRBD1 (5 bases). CDR3 length: 15 amino acids. Trimming removed 1 base from V and 4 bases from J, with 13 bases in between. CDR1 and CDR2 from the germline V gene are LNHNV and YYDKDF (reference sequence). CDR3 coding DNA: TGTGCCACCAGCAGAGGGGGGGTCCAGATCTATGGCTACACCTTC. This codes for CATSRGGVQIYGYTF.

This clone has a single count. The CDR3: CASSFRLARTDTQYF. In nucleotides, the CDR3 is TGCGCCAGCAGCTTTAGACTAGCGAGGACAGATACGCAGTATTTT. The V gene is TRBV5-1, the J gene TRBJ2-3, with 8 bases aligning to TRBD2. The J segment lost 3 bases and the V segment lost 2 bases, leaving 5 bases of the junction unmatched. CDR3 length: 15 residues. Germline assignment: CDR1 SGHRS and CDR2 YFSETQ.

V gene TRBV4-1 combines with J gene TRBJ2-5; TRBD2 matches at 7 bases. Trimming cost V 7 bases and J 4 bases; bases outside gene matches: 15. This CDR3 comprises 16 residues. Germline lookup yields CDR1 MGHRA and CDR2 YSYEKL. CDR3 amino acids: CASTSNPVAGPETQYF. The CDR3 DNA is TGCGCCAGCACCTCTAACCCCGTAGCGGGTCCAGAGACCCAGTACTTC.

The genes are TRBV28 and TRBJ2-7, with 8 bases identical to TRBD2. V lost 9 bases, J lost 3 bases, and 7 bases stayed unmatched. The CDR3 has 13 amino acids. The germline CDR1 and CDR2 sequences are MDHEN and SYDVKM. The CDR3 reads CASTLAGSYEQYF. The CDR3 DNA reads as TGTGCCAGTACTTTAGCGGGAAGCTACGAGCAGTACTTC.

This chain connects TRBV5-4 to TRBJ2-3, with TRBD1 identical over 9 bases. Germline CDR1 and CDR2: SGHNT and YYREEE (reference sequence). V shed 4 bases and J 2 bases; nucleotides not matched to a gene: 5. This CDR3 contains 15 residues. CDR3 sequence reads: CASSPDRGHTDTQYF. The CDR3 nucleotides read TGTGCCAGCAGCCCGGACAGGGGTCACACAGATACGCAGTATTTT.